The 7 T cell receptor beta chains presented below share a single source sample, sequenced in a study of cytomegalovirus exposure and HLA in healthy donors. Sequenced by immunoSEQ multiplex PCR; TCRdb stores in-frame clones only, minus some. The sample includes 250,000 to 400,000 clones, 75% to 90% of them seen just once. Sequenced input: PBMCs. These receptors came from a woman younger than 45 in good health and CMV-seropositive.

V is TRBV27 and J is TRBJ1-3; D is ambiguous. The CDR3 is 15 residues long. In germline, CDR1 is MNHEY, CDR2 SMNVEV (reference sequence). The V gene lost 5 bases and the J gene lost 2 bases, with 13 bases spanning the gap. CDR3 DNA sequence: TGTGCCAGCAGTGATCTGGGTGGGCCTGGAAACACCATATATTTT. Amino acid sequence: CASSDLGGPGNTIYF.

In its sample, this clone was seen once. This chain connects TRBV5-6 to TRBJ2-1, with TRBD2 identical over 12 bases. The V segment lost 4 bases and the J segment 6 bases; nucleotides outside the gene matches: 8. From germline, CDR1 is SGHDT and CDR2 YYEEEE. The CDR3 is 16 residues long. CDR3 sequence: CASSLAGGGPLNEQFF. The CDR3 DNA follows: TGTGCCAGCAGCCTAGCGGGGGGGGGCCCCCTCAATGAGCAGTTCTTC.

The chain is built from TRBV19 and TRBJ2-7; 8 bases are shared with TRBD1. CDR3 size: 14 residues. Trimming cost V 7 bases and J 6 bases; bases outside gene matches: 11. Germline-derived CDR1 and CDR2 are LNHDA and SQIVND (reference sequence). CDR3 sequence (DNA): TGTGCCAGTACCCAGCGGACAGGGCCGGGCGAGCAGTACTTC. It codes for CASTQRTGPGEQYF.

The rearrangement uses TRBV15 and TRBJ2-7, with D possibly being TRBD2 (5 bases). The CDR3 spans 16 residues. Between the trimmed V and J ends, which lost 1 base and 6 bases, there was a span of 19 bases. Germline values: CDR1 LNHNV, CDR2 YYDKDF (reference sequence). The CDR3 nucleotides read TGTGCCACCAGCAGAGGGCGGACGGGGAGAGGTGGCGAGCAGTACTTC. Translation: CATSRGRTGRGGEQYF.

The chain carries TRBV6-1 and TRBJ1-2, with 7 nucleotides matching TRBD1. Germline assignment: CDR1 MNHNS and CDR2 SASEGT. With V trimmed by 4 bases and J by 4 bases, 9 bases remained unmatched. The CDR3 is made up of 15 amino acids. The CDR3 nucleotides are TGTGCCAGCAGTGCAAACAGGGGAAGCATCTATGGCTACACCTTC. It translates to CASSANRGSIYGYTF.

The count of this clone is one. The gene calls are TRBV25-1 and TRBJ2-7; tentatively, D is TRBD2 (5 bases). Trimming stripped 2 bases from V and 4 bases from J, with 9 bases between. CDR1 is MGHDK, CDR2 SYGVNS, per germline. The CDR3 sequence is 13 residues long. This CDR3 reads CASSETGEYEQYF. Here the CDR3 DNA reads TGTGCCAGCAGTGAAACCGGGGAGTACGAGCAGTACTTC.

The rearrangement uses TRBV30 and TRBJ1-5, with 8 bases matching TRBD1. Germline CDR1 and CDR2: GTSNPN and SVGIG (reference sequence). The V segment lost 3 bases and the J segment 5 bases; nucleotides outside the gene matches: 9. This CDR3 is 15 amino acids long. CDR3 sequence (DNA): TGTGCCTGGAGCCCCCCGGACAGGGTCGATCAGCCCCAGCATTTT. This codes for CAWSPPDRVDQPQHF.